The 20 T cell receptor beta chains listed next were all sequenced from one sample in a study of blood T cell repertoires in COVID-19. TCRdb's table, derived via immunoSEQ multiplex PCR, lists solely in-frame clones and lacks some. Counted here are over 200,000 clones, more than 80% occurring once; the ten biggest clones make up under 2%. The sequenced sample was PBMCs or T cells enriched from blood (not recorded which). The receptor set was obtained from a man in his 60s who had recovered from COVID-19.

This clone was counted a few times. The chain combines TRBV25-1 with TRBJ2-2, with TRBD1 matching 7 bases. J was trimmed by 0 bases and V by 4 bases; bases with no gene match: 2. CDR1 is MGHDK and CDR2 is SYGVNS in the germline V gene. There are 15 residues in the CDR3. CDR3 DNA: TGTGCCAGCAGTGGGGACAGACCGAACACCGGGGAGCTGTTTTTT. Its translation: CASSGDRPNTGELFF.

The CDR3 region has the DNA TGTGCCACCAGTGATTCCAGGCCTATTAGCAATCAGCCCCAGCATTTT. This codes for CATSDSRPISNQPQHF. This chain uses TRBV24-1 with TRBJ1-5; D is uncertain. This CDR3 contains 16 residues. Germline V gives CDR1 KGHDR, CDR2 SFDVKD. V was clipped by 2 bases and J by 0 bases, with 10 bases between them.

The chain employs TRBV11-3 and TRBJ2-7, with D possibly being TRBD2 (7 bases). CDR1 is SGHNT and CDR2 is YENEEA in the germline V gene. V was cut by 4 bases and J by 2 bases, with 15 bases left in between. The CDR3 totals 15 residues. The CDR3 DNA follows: TGTGCCAGCAGCTCAGTCGGGGGGCTAGCCTACGAGCAGTACTTC. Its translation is CASSSVGGLAYEQYF. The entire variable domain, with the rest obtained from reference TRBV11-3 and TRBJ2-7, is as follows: EAGVVQSPRYKIIEKKQPVAFWCNPISGHNTLYWYLQNLGQGPELLIRYENEEAVDDSQLPKDRFSAERLKGVDSTLKIQPAELGDSAVYLCASSSVGGLAYEQYFGPGTRLTVT.

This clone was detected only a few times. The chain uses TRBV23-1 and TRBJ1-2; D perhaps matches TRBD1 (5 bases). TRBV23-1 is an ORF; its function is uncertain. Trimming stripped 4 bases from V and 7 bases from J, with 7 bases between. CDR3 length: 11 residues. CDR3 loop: CASSPGGGYTF. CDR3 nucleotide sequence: TGCGCCAGCAGTCCGGGGGGTGGCTACACCTTC.

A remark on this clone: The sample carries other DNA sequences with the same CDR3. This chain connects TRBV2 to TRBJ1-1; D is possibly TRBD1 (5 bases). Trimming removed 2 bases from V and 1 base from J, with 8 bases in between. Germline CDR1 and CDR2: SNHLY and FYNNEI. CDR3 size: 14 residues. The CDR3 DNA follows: TGTGCCAGCAGTGAACAGGGCCGGAACACTGAAGCTTTCTTT. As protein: CASSEQGRNTEAFF.

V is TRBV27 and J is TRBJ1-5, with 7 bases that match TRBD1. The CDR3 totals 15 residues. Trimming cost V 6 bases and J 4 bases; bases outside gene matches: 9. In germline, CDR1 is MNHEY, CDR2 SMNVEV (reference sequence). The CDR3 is CASSTNRDRNQPQHF. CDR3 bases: TGTGCCAGCAGCACCAACCGGGACAGAAATCAGCCCCAGCATTTT.

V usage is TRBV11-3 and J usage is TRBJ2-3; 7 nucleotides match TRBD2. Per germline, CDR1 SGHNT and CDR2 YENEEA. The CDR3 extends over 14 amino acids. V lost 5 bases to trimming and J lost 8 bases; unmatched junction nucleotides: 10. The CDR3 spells CASSHRLAGGTQYF. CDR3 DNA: TGTGCCAGCAGCCACAGACTAGCTGGAGGTACGCAGTATTTT.

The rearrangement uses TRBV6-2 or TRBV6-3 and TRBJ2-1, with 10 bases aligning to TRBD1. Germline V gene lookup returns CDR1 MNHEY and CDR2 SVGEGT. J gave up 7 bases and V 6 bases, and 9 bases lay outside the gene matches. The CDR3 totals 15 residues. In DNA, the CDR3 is TGTGCCAGCAGCCCCGGGACAGGGGAGACTAATGAGCAGTTCTTC. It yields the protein CASSPGTGETNEQFF.

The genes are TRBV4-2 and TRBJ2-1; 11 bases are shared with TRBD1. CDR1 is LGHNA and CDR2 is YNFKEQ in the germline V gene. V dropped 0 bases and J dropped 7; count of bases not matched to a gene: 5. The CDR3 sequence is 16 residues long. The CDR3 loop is CASSQEDRGLRNEQFF. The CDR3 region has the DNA TGTGCCAGCAGCCAAGAGGACAGGGGGCTTCGGAATGAGCAGTTCTTC.

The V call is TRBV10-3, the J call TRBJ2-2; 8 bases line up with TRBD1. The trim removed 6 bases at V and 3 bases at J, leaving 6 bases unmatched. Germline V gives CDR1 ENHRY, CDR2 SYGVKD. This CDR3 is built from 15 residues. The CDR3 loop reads CAISGGTGDTGELFF. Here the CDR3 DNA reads TGTGCCATCAGCGGAGGGACAGGCGACACCGGGGAGCTGTTTTTT.

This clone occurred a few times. CDR3 sequence (DNA): TGTGCCAGCAGCCGTCTAGCGGGGGGCTTACCCTACGAGCAGTACTTC. Protein product: CASSRLAGGLPYEQYF. The chain joins TRBV27 to TRBJ2-7, with TRBD2 matching over 11 bases. Trimming at V came to 6 bases and at J to 2 bases, leaving 9 bases not matched to a gene. CDR1 is MNHEY and CDR2 is SMNVEV in the germline V gene (reference sequence). This CDR3 contains 16 residues.

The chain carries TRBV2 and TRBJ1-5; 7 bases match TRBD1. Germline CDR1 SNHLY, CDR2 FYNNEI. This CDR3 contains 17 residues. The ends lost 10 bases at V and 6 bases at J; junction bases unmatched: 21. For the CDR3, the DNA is TGTGCCACCTTTCCGGGACAGTTGACCCCTCGCGGTCAGCCCCAGCATTTT. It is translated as CATFPGQLTPRGQPQHF.

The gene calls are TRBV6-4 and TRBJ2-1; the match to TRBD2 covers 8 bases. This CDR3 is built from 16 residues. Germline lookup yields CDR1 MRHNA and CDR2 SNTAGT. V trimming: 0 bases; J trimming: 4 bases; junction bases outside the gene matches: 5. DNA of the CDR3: TGTGCCAGCAGTGACTCGTGGGAGCGGGGGTACAATGAGCAGTTCTTC. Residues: CASSDSWERGYNEQFF.

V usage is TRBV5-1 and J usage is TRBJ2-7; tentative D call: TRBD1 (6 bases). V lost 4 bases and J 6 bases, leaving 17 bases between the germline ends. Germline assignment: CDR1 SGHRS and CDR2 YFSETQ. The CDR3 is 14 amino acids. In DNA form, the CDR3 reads TGCGCCAGCAGCGTATCACAGGGTTTGGGCGAGCAGTACTTC. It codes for CASSVSQGLGEQYF. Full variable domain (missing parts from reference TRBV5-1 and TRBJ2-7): KAGVTQTPRYLIKTRGQQVTLSCSPISGHRSVSWYQQTPGQGLQFLFEYFSETQRNKGNFPGRFSGRQFSNSRSEMNVSTLELGDSALYLCASSVSQGLGEQYFGPGTRLTVT.

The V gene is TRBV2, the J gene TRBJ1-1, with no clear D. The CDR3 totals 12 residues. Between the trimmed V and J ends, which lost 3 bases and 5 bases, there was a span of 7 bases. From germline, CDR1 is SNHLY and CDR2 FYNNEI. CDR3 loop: CASSDPRTEAFF. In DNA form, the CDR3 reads TGTGCCAGCAGTGACCCGCGGACTGAAGCTTTCTTT. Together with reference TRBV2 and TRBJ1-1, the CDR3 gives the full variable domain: EPEVTQTPSHQVTQMGQEVILRCVPISNHLYFYWYRQILGQKVEFLVSFYNNEISEKSEIFDDQFSVERPDGSNFTLKIRSTKLEDSAMYFCASSDPRTEAFFGQGTRLTVV.

CDR3 coding DNA: TGTGCCAGCAGCCAACAAGCCTCTGGGGCCAACGTCCTGACTTTC. Translating gives CASSQQASGANVLTF. The gene calls are TRBV3-1 (or the pseudogene TRBV3-2) and TRBJ2-6; no clear D gene. Trimming shortened V by 2 bases and J by 0 bases, and 5 bases separated the two germline ends. CDR1 and CDR2 from the germline V gene are LGHDT and YNNKEL (reference sequence). The length of the CDR3 is 15 residues.

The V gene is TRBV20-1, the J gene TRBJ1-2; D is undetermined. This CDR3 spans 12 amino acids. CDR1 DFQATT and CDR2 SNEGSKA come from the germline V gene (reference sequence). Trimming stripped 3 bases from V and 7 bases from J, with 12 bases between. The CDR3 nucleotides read TGCAGTGCTAGTCACCAGGCATCTGGCTACACCTTC. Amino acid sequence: CSASHQASGYTF.

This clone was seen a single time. The CDR3 DNA reads TGCGCCAGCAGGTCCGGGACAGGGAAGACCTACGAGCAGTACTTC. This sequence encodes CASRSGTGKTYEQYF. The chain joins TRBV5-1 to TRBJ2-7, with 9 bases lining up with TRBD1. CDR1 SGHRS and CDR2 YFSETQ come from the germline V gene. The CDR3 spans 15 residues. V lost 5 bases, J lost 2 bases, and 8 bases stayed unmatched. The full variable domain, with the rest looked up from reference TRBV5-1 and TRBJ2-7, is KAGVTQTPRYLIKTRGQQVTLSCSPISGHRSVSWYQQTPGQGLQFLFEYFSETQRNKGNFPGRFSGRQFSNSRSEMNVSTLELGDSALYLCASRSGTGKTYEQYFGPGTRLTVT.

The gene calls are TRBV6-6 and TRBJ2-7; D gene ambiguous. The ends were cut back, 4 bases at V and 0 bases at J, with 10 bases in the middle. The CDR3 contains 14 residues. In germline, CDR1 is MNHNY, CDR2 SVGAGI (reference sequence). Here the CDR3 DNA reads TGTGCCAGCAGTTTGAGGAAGGACTCCTACGAGCAGTACTTC. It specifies CASSLRKDSYEQYF.

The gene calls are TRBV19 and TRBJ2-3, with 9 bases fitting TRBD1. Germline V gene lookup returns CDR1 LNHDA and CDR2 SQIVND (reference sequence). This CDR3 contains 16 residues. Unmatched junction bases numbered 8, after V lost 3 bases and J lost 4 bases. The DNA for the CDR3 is TGTGCCAGTAGTATGTTTGTGGGACAGGGAGCAGATACGCAGTATTTT. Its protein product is CASSMFVGQGADTQYF.